This T cell receptor beta chain was retrieved from a study of blood T cell repertoires in COVID-19. Study background: There were acute and convalescent COVID-19 samples, and they came from the United States, Italy and Spain. T cells, B-cell-depleted T cells, or PBMCs provided the cDNA or gDNA that served as material.

This clone was recorded only once. Authors' data handling: It was from reference gene primer amplification that nucleated cell counts were estimated. TCRdb's copy holds only in-frame clones and misses some; the assay was immunoSEQ multiplex PCR. V, J and clone size are taken as reported in that table, and D and trimming were inferred from the DNA itself. Among 110,000 to 150,000 clones listed, about 87% were seen once. CDR1 and CDR2 from the germline V gene are SGHRS and YFSETQ. Trimming removed 3 bases from V and 7 bases from J; junction bases left unmatched: 3. The CDR3 runs 14 residues. The V gene is TRBV5-1, the J gene TRBJ2-1, with 11 bases identical to TRBD1. The sequence derives from a human donor in a cohort sampled during active COVID-19. The sequenced material came from peripheral blood. CDR3 sequence: CASSYGQGANEQFF. In nucleotides, the CDR3 is TGCGCCAGCAGCTACGGACAGGGGGCAAATGAGCAGTTCTTC.